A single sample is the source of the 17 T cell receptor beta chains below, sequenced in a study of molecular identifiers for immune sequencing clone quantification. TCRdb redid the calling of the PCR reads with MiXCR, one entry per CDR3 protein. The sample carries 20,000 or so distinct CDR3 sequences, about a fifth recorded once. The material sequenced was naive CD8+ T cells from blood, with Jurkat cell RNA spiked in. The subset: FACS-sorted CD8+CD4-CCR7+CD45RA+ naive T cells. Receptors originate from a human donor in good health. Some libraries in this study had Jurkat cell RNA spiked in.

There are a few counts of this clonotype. The CDR3 reads CASSLGTPGRGRIGELFF. DNA for the CDR3: TGTGCCAGCAGTTTAGGCACCCCTGGCAGGGGGCGGATCGGGGAGCTGTTTTTT. The chain employs TRBV27 and TRBJ2-2; 8 bases match TRBD1. The CDR3 sequence is 18 residues long. The V and J ends lost 2 bases and 7 bases, in that order; junction bases with no gene match: 15. The germline CDR1 and CDR2 sequences are MNHEY and SMNVEV (reference sequence).

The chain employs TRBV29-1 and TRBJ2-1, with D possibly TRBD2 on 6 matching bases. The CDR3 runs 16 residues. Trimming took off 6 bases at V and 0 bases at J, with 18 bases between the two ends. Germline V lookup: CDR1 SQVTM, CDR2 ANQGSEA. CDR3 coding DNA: TGCAGCGTGACCAATCTAGCGCCAAGCTCCTACAATGAGCAGTTCTTC. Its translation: CSVTNLAPSSYNEQFF.

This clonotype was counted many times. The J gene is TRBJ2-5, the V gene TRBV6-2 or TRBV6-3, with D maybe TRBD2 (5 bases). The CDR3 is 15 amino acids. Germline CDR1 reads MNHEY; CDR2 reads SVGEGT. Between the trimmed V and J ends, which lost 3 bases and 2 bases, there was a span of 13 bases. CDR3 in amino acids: CASSYSVAIQETQYF. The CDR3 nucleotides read TGTGCCAGCAGTTATAGCGTGGCTATACAAGAGACCCAGTACTTC.

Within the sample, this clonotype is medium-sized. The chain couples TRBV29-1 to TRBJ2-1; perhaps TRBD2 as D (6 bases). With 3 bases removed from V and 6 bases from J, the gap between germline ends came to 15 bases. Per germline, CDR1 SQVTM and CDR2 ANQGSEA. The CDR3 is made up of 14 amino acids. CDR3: CSVDTPGGLNEQFF. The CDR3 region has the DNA TGCAGCGTTGATACCCCCGGAGGGCTCAATGAGCAGTTCTTC.

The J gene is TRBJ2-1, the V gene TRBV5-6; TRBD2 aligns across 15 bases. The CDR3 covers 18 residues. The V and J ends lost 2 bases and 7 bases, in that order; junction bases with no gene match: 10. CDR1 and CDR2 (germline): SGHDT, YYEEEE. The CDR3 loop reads CASSLPGTSGRLLNEQFF. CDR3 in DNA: TGTGCCAGCAGCTTACCCGGGACTAGCGGGAGGTTGTTGAATGAGCAGTTCTTC.

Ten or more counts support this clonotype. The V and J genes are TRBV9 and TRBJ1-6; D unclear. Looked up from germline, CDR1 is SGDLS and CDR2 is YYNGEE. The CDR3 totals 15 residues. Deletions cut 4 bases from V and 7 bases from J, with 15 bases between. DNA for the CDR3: TGTGCCAGCAGCAACAAGCCCGGAACCAATTCACCCCTCCACTTT. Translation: CASSNKPGTNSPLHF.

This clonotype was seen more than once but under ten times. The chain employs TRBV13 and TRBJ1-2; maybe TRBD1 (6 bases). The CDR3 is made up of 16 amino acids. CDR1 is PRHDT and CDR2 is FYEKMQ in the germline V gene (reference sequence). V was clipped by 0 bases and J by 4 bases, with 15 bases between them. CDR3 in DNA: TGTGCCAGCAGCTTAGGCCTTGGGGCGGGGGCCTATGGCTACACCTTC. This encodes CASSLGLGAGAYGYTF. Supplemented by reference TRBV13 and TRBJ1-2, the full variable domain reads AAGVIQSPRHLIKEKRETATLKCYPIPRHDTVYWYQQGPGQDPQFLISFYEKMQSDKGSIPDRFSAQQFSDYHSELNMSSLELGDSALYFCASSLGLGAGAYGYTFGSGTRLTVV.

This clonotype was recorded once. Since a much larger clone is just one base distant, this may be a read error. CDR3 DNA sequence: TGTGCCACCAGCAGAGAGAGGGACTTTCTAGAGACCCAGTACTTC. This gives the protein CATSRERDFLETQYF. The V and J genes are TRBV15 and TRBJ2-5; the D gene is possibly TRBD2 (6 bases). CDR3 length: 15 amino acids. The V end was cut by 0 bases, the J end by 4 bases, with 12 bases between. CDR1 and CDR2 (germline): LNHNV, YYDKDF (reference sequence). Full variable domain (outside the CDR3, taken from reference TRBV15 and TRBJ2-5): DAMVIQNPRYQVTQFGKPVTLSCSQTLNHNVMYWYQQKSSQAPKLLFHYYDKDFNNEADTPDNFQSRRPNTSFCFLDIRSPGLGDTAMYLCATSRERDFLETQYFGPGTRLLVL.

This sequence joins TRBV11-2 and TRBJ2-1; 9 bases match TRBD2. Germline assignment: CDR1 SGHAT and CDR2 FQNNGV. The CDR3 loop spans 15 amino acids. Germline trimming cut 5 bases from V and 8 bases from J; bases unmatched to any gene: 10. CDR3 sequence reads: CASSLGEGLAHEQFF. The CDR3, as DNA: TGTGCCAGCAGCCTTGGGGAGGGACTAGCCCATGAGCAGTTCTTC. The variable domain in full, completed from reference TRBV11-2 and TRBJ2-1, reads EAGVAQSPRYKIIEKRQSVAFWCNPISGHATLYWYQQILGQGPKLLIQFQNNGVVDDSQLPKDRFSAERLKGVDSTLKIQPAKLEDSAVYLCASSLGEGLAHEQFFGPGTRLTVL.

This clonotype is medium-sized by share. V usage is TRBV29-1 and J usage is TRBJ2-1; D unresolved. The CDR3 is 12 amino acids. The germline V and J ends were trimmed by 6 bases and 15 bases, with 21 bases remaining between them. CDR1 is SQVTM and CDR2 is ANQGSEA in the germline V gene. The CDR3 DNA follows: TGCAGCGTGGTTGTCATAGGGATTCAACCGTTCTTC. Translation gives CSVVVIGIQPFF.

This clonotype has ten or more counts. The CDR3 DNA is TGTGCCAGCAGCTACCGAGGGGACAGCCCTTATGGCTACACCTTC. Amino acid sequence: CASSYRGDSPYGYTF. The gene calls are TRBV13 and TRBJ1-2; 7 positions agree with TRBD1. The CDR3 is made up of 15 amino acids. With V trimmed by 4 bases and J by 5 bases, 10 bases remained unmatched. CDR1 is PRHDT, CDR2 FYEKMQ, per germline (reference sequence).

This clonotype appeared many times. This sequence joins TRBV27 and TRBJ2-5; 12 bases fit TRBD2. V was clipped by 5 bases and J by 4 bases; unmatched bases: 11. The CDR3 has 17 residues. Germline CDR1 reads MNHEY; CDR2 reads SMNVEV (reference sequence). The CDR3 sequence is CASSPRTSGIVVETQYF. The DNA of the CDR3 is TGTGCCAGCAGTCCCCGGACTAGCGGGATAGTTGTAGAGACCCAGTACTTC.

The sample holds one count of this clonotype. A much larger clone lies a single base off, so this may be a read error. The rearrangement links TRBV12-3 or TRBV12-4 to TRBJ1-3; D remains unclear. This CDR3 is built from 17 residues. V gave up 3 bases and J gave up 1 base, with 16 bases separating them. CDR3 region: CASSFYRVGVSGNTIYF. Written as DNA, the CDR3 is TGTGCCAGCAGTTTTTACCGTGTTGGGGTTTCTGGAAACACCATATATTTT.

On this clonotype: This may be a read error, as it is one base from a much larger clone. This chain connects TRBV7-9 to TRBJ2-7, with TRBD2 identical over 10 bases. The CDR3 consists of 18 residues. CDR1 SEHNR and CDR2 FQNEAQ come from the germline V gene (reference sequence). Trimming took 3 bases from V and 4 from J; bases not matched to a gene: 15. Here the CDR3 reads CASSLPPGSGTSEYEQYF. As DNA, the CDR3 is TGTGCCAGCAGCTTGCCACCCGGTTCCGGGACTAGCGAGTACGAGCAGTACTTC.

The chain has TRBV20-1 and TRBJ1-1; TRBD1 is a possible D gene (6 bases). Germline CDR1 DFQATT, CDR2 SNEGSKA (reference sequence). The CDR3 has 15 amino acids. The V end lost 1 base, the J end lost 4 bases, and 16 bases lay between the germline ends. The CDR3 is CSARASRGDGTEAFF. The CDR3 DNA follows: TGCAGTGCTAGAGCATCGAGGGGGGATGGCACTGAAGCTTTCTTT.

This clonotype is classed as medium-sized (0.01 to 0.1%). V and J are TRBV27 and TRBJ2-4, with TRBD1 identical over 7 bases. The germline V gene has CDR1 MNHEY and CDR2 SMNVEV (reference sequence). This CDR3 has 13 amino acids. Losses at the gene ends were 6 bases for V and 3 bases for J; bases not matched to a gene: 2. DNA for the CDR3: TGTGCCAGCAGCTGGGACAGCAAAAACATTCAGTACTTC. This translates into CASSWDSKNIQYF.

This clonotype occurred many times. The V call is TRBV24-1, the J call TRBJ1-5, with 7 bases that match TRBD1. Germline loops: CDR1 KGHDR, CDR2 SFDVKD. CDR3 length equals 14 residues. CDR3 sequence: CATGDLYSNQPQHF. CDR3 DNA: TGTGCTACAGGGGACCTTTATAGCAATCAGCCCCAGCATTTT.